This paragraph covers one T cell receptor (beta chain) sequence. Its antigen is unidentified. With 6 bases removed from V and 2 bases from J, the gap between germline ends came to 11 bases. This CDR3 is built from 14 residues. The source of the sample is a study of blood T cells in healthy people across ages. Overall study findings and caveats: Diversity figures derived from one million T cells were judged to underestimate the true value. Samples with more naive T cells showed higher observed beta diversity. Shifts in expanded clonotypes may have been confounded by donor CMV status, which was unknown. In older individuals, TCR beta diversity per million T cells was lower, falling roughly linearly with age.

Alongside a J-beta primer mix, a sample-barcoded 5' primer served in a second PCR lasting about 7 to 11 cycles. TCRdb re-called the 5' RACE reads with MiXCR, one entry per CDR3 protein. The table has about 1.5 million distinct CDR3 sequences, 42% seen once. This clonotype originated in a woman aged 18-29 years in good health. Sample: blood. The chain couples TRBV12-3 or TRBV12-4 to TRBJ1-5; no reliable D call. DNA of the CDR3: TGTGCCAGCAGACCAGGAGCTGGCAATCAGCCCCAGCATTTT. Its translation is CASRPGAGNQPQHF.